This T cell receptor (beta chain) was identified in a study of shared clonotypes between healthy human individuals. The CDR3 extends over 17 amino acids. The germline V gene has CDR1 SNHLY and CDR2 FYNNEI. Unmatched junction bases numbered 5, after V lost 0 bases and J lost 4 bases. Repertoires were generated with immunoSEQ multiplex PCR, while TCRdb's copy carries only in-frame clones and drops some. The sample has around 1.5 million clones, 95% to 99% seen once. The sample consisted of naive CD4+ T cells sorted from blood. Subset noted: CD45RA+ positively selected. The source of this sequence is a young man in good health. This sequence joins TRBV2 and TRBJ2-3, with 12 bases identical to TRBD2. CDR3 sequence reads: CASSEAFLAGGSDTQYF. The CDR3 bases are TGTGCCAGCAGTGAAGCGTTTCTAGCGGGAGGGTCAGATACGCAGTATTTT.